The clone carrying this T cell receptor (beta chain) was picked up many times. The antigen is unknown. The CDR3 length is 16 residues. V was clipped by 0 bases and J by 4 bases, with 16 bases between them. Germline V gene lookup returns CDR1 SGHKS and CDR2 YYEKEE (reference sequence). Making use of molecular barcodes, quantitative 5'-RACE generated TCR beta libraries. TCRdb reprocessed the 5' RACE reads with MiXCR, giving one entry per CDR3 protein. The sample shows a few hundred thousand distinct CDR3 sequences, approximately 20% of them seen only once. This sample was taken from a study of CD8 T cells in ankylosing spondylitis. Study-wide results and caveats: A TCR beta motif of 8 or 9 highly homologous variants appeared characteristic of ankylosing spondylitis blood. Within matched ankylosing spondylitis synovial fluid, disease-linked clones were reportedly significantly enriched.

Specimen: blood, either unsorted or a sorted T cell fraction (not recorded which). The chain employs TRBV5-5 and TRBJ2-5; a possible D gene is TRBD2 (6 bases). The receptor comes from a male donor with ankylosing spondylitis. CDR3 coding DNA: TGTGCCAGCAGCTTGGATCGGTCCCGGAGGGGAGAGACCCAGTACTTC. Translation: CASSLDRSRRGETQYF.